A selection of T cell receptor beta chains follows, all from one sample in a study of somatic mutations in cytotoxic T cells in rheumatoid arthritis. Repertoires were generated with immunoSEQ multiplex PCR, while TCRdb's copy carries only in-frame clones and drops some. Here the sample spans 8,500 to 13,000 clones, approximately 71% being singletons. Sequencing was performed on CD8+ T cells sorted from blood. These receptors were collected from an adult with rheumatoid arthritis. CDR3s include the opening cysteine and the closing phenylalanine or tryptophan.

v_call: TRBV2
cdr3_aa: CATGQVVSGNTIYF

v_call: TRBV29-1
cdr3_aa: CSVEGTGGRTEAFF

v_call: TRBV2
cdr3_aa: CASSFPGSDEKLFF

v_call: TRBV6-4
cdr3_aa: CASSDRQPLVEQYF

v_call: TRBV11-2
cdr3_aa: CASSRWGSEQYF

v_call: TRBV5-8
cdr3_aa: CASSLGGTPFVNQPQHF

v_call: TRBV28
cdr3_aa: CASSDRQGDYEQYF

v_call: TRBV4-1
cdr3_aa: CASSQGPGMASQPQHF

v_call: TRBV19
cdr3_aa: CASTTGGTEAFF

v_call: TRBV7-8
cdr3_aa: CASSLVTGAVDGYTF

v_call: TRBV5-1
cdr3_aa: CASIDRGGTEAFF

v_call: TRBV27
cdr3_aa: CASSLHGGQGEKLFF

v_call: TRBV14
cdr3_aa: CASRRGLDTEAFF

v_call: TRBV7-9
cdr3_aa: CASSQTSGEQYF

v_call: TRBV30
cdr3_aa: CAWSVPDLAVETQYF

v_call: TRBV5-4
cdr3_aa: CASSSSSGVGYGYTF

v_call: TRBV4-2
cdr3_aa: CASSHVEWGSYNEQFF

v_call: TRBV18
cdr3_aa: CASSPTGVKGGPPLNTDTQYF

v_call: TRBV6-5
cdr3_aa: CASSSDHYGYTF

v_call: TRBV27
cdr3_aa: CASSWPSGELFF

v_call: TRBV27
cdr3_aa: CASKPGQGIYGYTF

v_call: TRBV7-9
cdr3_aa: CASSSSGGETQYF

v_call: TRBV28
cdr3_aa: CASSLREAPKETQYF

v_call: TRBV7-9
cdr3_aa: CASSLTLRGAGANVLTF